The 4 T cell receptor beta chains below were found in one sample sequenced in a study of blood T cells in healthy people across ages. The second PCR ran roughly 6 to 11 cycles with a sample-barcoded 5' primer and J-beta primers. TCRdb re-called the 5' RACE reads through MiXCR, storing one row per CDR3 protein. The data contain about 930,000 distinct CDR3 sequences, 25% to 35% of them seen just once; the ten biggest clones take up 10% to 13%. Another study also made use of these data, one on T cells of mothers and their children.

The sequenced material came from blood. The receptor set was obtained from a woman in her thirties or forties in good health.

Ten or more counts support this clonotype. This sequence joins TRBV9 and TRBJ2-7; no definite D call. V was clipped by 0 bases and J by 2 bases, with 9 bases between them. Germline CDR1 reads SGDLS; CDR2 reads YYNGEE. The CDR3 spans 14 residues. In DNA, the CDR3 is TGTGCCAGCAGCGTAGACGGCAGTCCCTACGAGCAGTACTTC. Its protein product is CASSVDGSPYEQYF.

This clonotype occurred a few times. The chain recombines TRBV15 with TRBJ1-6, with D hard to call. V shed 4 bases and J shed 11 bases, with 15 bases lying between them. Germline CDR1 reads LNHNV; CDR2 reads YYDKDF (reference sequence). The CDR3 consists of 14 residues. This CDR3 reads CATSTPSGSAPLHF. As DNA, the CDR3 is TGTGCCACCAGCACCCCTTCGGGGTCTGCACCCCTCCACTTT.

The chain employs TRBV9 and TRBJ2-2; the match to TRBD2 covers 8 bases. The CDR3 has 15 amino acids. Looked up from germline, CDR1 is SGDLS and CDR2 is YYNGEE. V lost 3 bases and J lost 0; bases outside the gene matches: 1. In nucleotides, the CDR3 is TGTGCCAGCAGCGGGCGGGGGGCGAACACCGGGGAGCTGTTTTTT. Protein product: CASSGRGANTGELFF.

J is TRBJ1-2 and V is TRBV18; D perhaps matches TRBD1 (6 bases). The V gene's germline CDR1 is KGHSH and CDR2 LQKENI. V was trimmed by 5 bases and J by 6 bases, leaving 16 bases between them. The CDR3 extends over 14 amino acids. CDR3 sequence (DNA): TGTGCCAGCTCAGGCGGACAGTCCCCTAATGGCTACACCTTC. Amino acids: CASSGGQSPNGYTF. The entire variable domain, with the rest obtained from reference TRBV18 and TRBJ1-2, is as follows: NAGVMQNPRHLVRRRGQEARLRCSPMKGHSHVYWYRQLPEEGLKFMVYLQKENIIDESGMPKERFSAEFPKEGPSILRIQQVVRGDSAAYFCASSGGQSPNGYTFGSGTRLTVV.